Presented here are 18 T cell receptor beta chains from one specimen sequenced in a study of T-cell reconstitution after alpha-beta-depleted transplantation in children. Molecular barcoding with unique molecular identifiers was used for the TCRbeta library. TCRdb used MiXCR to reprocess the PCR reads, holding one entry per CDR3 protein. Of 440,000 or so distinct CDR3 sequences listed, about a tenth are singletons. This material consisted of PBMCs from the stem cell graft donor, taken from the stem cell graft. The receptors shown here come from a human donor who donated a stem cell graft to a child with acute myeloid leukemia.

This clonotype has a count of ten or more. The CDR3 DNA is TGCGCCAGCAGCTTGGGGACGGGGAGCAATCAGCCCCAGCATTTT. Encoded protein: CASSLGTGSNQPQHF. The chain recombines TRBV5-1 with TRBJ1-5; D unresolved. The germline V gene has CDR1 SGHRS and CDR2 YFSETQ. Trimming removed 0 bases at V and 1 base at J, with 8 bases between. CDR3 length: 15 amino acids.

The chain joins TRBV21-1 to TRBJ2-2. TRBV21-1 is classified as a pseudogene. The CDR3 consists of 13 residues. CDR3 DNA: TGTGCCAGCAGGGGTGGAAACACCGGGGAGCTGTTTTTT. This sequence encodes CASRGGNTGELFF.

This clonotype has just a few counts. This chain joins TRBV4-3 and TRBJ1-5; D gene unclear. Germline assignment: CDR1 LGHNA and CDR2 YSLEER. Trimming removed 0 bases from V and 0 bases from J, with 6 bases in between. This CDR3 contains 15 residues. Here the CDR3 DNA reads TGCGCCAGCAGCCAAGATAGTCTTAGCAATCAGCCCCAGCATTTT. Amino acid sequence: CASSQDSLSNQPQHF.

V and J are TRBV30 and TRBJ2-1; 12 nucleotides align to TRBD2. With 0 bases clipped from V and 10 bases from J, the junction kept 4 bases outside the gene matches. The CDR3 is 14 amino acids. CDR1 GTSNPN and CDR2 SVGIG come from the germline V gene (reference sequence). CDR3 amino acids: CAWSVDTSGGEQFF. In DNA form, the CDR3 reads TGTGCCTGGAGTGTAGATACTAGCGGGGGGGAGCAGTTCTTC.

This clonotype was seen more than once but under ten times. This chain connects TRBV7-8 to TRBJ2-5; the match to TRBD2 covers 13 bases. The CDR3 contains 18 residues. Germline V gene lookup returns CDR1 SGHVS and CDR2 FQNEAQ. After removal of 1 base from V and 2 bases from J, the junction contained 7 bases not matched to a gene. In DNA, the CDR3 is TGTGCCAGCAGCTTAGGTTCAGGACTAGCGGGGGAGCAAGAGACCCAGTACTTC. Amino acid sequence: CASSLGSGLAGEQETQYF.

This clonotype was recorded at least ten times. V gene TRBV25-1 combines with J gene TRBJ1-4, with 8 bases lining up with TRBD1. The V and J ends lost 2 bases and 5 bases, in that order; junction bases with no gene match: 16. Germline V gene sequence: CDR1 MGHDK, CDR2 SYGVNS. The CDR3 is 19 residues long. CDR3 sequence (DNA): TGTGCCAGCAGTGAAATGACCCACCACCGGGACAGGCGCAATGAAAAACTGTTTTTT. It codes for CASSEMTHHRDRRNEKLFF. The variable domain in full, with the rest retrieved from reference TRBV25-1 and TRBJ1-4, is EADIYQTPRYLVIGTGKKITLECSQTMGHDKMYWYQQDPGMELHLIHYSYGVNSTEKGDLSSESTVSRIRTEHFPLTLESARPSHTSQYLCASSEMTHHRDRRNEKLFFGSGTQLSVL.

In regard to this clonotype: An end of the junction differs from the germline gene, which may be a read error. The gene calls are TRBV20-1 and TRBJ2-7; D possibly corresponds to TRBD2 (6 bases). This CDR3 contains 14 residues. Looked up from germline, CDR1 is DFQATT and CDR2 is SNEGSKA (reference sequence). The CDR3: CSARAGERVGEQYF. In DNA form, the CDR3 reads TGCAGTGCGAGAGCGGGCGAAAGGGTGGGCGAGCAGTACTTC.

The chain couples TRBV6-5 to TRBJ2-7, with unresolved D. CDR1 and CDR2 (germline): MNHEY, SVGAGI. The CDR3 is 13 amino acids. Trimming left V 6 bases short and J 4 bases short, with 13 bases between. The CDR3 region is CASRFLSSYEQYF. The CDR3 coding sequence is TGTGCCAGCAGGTTTCTCTCGAGTTACGAGCAGTACTTC.

This clonotype was observed a few times. The chain couples TRBV11-2 to TRBJ2-7; a possible D gene is TRBD2 (6 bases). With 6 bases removed from V and 1 base from J, the gap between germline ends came to 19 bases. In germline, CDR1 is SGHAT, CDR2 FQNNGV. This CDR3 comprises 16 residues. CDR3 loop: CASSTFLQRVSYEQYF. The CDR3 region has the DNA TGTGCCAGCAGTACCTTTCTCCAGCGGGTGTCCTACGAGCAGTACTTC.

This clonotype has just a few counts. This chain links TRBV20-1 with TRBJ2-7, with 10 bases aligning to TRBD2. The ends lost 7 bases at V and 7 bases at J; junction bases unmatched: 7. From germline, CDR1 is DFQATT and CDR2 SNEGSKA (reference sequence). The CDR3 runs 12 residues. The CDR3 region has the DNA TGCAGTGGGACTAGCGGAGCTCGGGAGCAGTACTTC. Its translation is CSGTSGAREQYF.

The chain combines TRBV5-4 with TRBJ2-3; 13 positions match TRBD2. The V gene's germline CDR1 is SGHNT and CDR2 YYREEE (reference sequence). The CDR3 is 16 amino acids. The trim removed 3 bases at V and 1 base at J, leaving 2 bases unmatched. CDR3 in DNA: TGTGCCAGCAGCTACGGACTAGCGGGAGGCACAGATACGCAGTATTTT. As protein: CASSYGLAGGTDTQYF.

The chain is built from TRBV20-1 and TRBJ1-1, with D possibly TRBD1 on 6 matching bases. CDR3 size: 12 residues. CDR1 is DFQATT, CDR2 SNEGSKA, per germline (reference sequence). The CDR3 DNA reads TGCAGGGACTTAGGGGGGGGAACTGAAGCTTTCTTT. This encodes CRDLGGGTEAFF.

This clonotype was recorded a few times. V usage is TRBV27 and J usage is TRBJ1-4, with 9 bases fitting TRBD1. V shed 5 bases, J shed 6 bases, and the junction held 7 bases outside the gene matches. The germline gives CDR1 MNHEY, CDR2 SMNVEV (reference sequence). CDR3 size: 15 residues. The CDR3 coding sequence is TGTGCCAGCAGTAAGACGGACAGGGGATATGAAAAACTGTTTTTT. Encoded protein: CASSKTDRGYEKLFF.

V and J are TRBV12-3 or TRBV12-4 and TRBJ2-5; D gene uncertain. V was pared by 6 bases and J by 7 bases, with 15 bases between. The CDR3 runs to 13 residues. The chain's CDR3 is CASSQTWEATQYF. The CDR3 region has the DNA TGTGCCAGCAGCCAAACTTGGGAAGCGACCCAGTACTTC.

This clonotype was detected ten times or more. A junction boundary mismatches the germline segment, possibly from a read error. This chain uses TRBV10-3 with TRBJ2-1, with a tentative D call TRBD2 (6 bases). The CDR3 has 14 amino acids. In germline, CDR1 is ENHRY, CDR2 SYGVKD. The DNA of the CDR3 is TGTGCCATCAGTGACCGCGGGGCTACCTCCTACCACCTTTTC. Protein product: CAISDRGATSYHLF.

This clonotype was seen only a few times. V usage is TRBV5-6 and J usage is TRBJ1-1, with 9 bases fitting TRBD1. Per germline, CDR1 SGHDT and CDR2 YYEEEE. The CDR3 spans 15 residues. V dropped 4 bases and J dropped 4; count of bases not matched to a gene: 8. The CDR3 DNA sequence: TGTGCCAGCAGCCGCGTGGGACAGGGCGGCACTGAAGCTTTCTTT. This codes for CASSRVGQGGTEAFF.

This clonotype was detected ten times or more. The chain links TRBV6-1 to TRBJ2-7; 8 nucleotides align to TRBD2. The CDR3 extends over 15 amino acids. J gave up 3 bases and V 8 bases, and 12 bases lay outside the gene matches. The V gene's germline CDR1 is MNHNS and CDR2 SASEGT. As DNA, the CDR3 is TGTGCCAGCGGAACCGGGACTAGAATATTCTACGAGCAGTACTTC. Translating gives CASGTGTRIFYEQYF.

This clonotype has just a few counts. This chain uses TRBV20-1 with TRBJ2-4; D not certain. With 0 bases removed from V and 6 bases from J, the gap between germline ends came to 6 bases. CDR3 size: 12 residues. Germline V gene sequence: CDR1 DFQATT, CDR2 SNEGSKA (reference sequence). CDR3 in amino acids: CSARDDLNIQYF. The CDR3 DNA reads TGCAGTGCTAGAGACGACTTAAACATTCAGTACTTC.